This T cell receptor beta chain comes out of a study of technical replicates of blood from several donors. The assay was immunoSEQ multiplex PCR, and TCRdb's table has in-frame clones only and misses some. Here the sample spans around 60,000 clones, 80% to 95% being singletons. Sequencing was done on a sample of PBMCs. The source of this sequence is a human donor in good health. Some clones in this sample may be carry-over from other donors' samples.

CDR3 nucleotide sequence: TGTGCCAGCAGCCTAAGGACAGGGGGCGCGGTGCAGTACTTC. Protein: CASSLRTGGAVQYF. The J gene is TRBJ2-7, the V gene TRBV5-8, with 11 bases aligning to TRBD1. Germline CDR1 and CDR2: SGHTS and YDEGEE. The junction had 9 bases not matched to a gene; V was cut back by 4 bases and J by 9 bases. The CDR3 runs 14 residues. Together with reference TRBV5-8 and TRBJ2-7, the CDR3 gives the full variable domain: EAGVTQSPTHLIKTRGQQATLRCSPISGHTSVYWYQQALGLGLQFLLWYDEGEERNRGNFPPRFSGRQFPNYSSELNVNALELEDSALYLCASSLRTGGAVQYFGPGTRLTVT.